This T cell receptor (beta chain) was found in a study of PD-1 blockade in classical Hodgkin lymphoma. The length of the CDR3 is 16 residues. CDR1 is MNHEY, CDR2 SMNVEV, per germline (reference sequence). V lost 5 bases to trimming and J lost 0 bases; unmatched junction nucleotides: 5. Time point meaning: cycle 4 day 1 (C4D1), after more than five weeks of nivolumab. All trial patients relapsed after autologous stem cell transplantation. Clones were read by immunoSEQ multiplex PCR, and TCRdb kept only the in-frame ones, dropping some. The sample lists around 93,000 clones, 78% occurring once. This clonotype was sampled from a human donor with classical Hodgkin lymphoma. The V gene is TRBV27, the J gene TRBJ2-2; TRBD1 matches 8 bases. The sample in question was peripheral blood mononuclear cells (PBMCs), obtained before the fourth cycle of nivolumab. CDR3 in amino acids: CASSPDRAANTGELFF. In nucleotides, the CDR3 is TGTGCCAGCAGTCCGGACAGGGCTGCGAACACCGGGGAGCTGTTTTTT.